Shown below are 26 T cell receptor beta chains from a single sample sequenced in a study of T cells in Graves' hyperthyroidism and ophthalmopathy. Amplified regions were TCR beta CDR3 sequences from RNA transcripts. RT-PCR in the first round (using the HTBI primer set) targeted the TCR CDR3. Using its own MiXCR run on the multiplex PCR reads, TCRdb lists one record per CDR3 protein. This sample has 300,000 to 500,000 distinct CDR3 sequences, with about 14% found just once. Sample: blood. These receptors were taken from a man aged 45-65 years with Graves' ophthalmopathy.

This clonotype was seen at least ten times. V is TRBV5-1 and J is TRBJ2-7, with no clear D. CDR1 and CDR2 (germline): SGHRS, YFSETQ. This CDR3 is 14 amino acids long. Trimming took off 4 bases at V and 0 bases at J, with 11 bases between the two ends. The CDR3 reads CASSATGSSYEQYF. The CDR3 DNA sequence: TGCGCCAGCAGCGCGACCGGTAGCTCCTACGAGCAGTACTTC.

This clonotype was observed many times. The CDR3 reads CSALLAGGSTDTQYF. The DNA of the CDR3 is TGCAGTGCGCTTCTAGCGGGAGGAAGCACAGATACGCAGTATTTT. The chain is built from TRBV20-1 and TRBJ2-3, with TRBD2 matching over 11 bases. The CDR3 totals 15 residues. Per the germline V gene, CDR1 is DFQATT and CDR2 is SNEGSKA (reference sequence). The V segment lost 6 bases and the J segment 0 bases; nucleotides outside the gene matches: 5.

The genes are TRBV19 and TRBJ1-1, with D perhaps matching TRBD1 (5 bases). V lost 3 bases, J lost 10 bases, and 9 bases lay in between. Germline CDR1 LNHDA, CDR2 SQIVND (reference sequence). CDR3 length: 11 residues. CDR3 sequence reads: CASSMGRGAFF. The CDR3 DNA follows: TGTGCCAGTAGTATGGGAAGGGGAGCTTTCTTT.

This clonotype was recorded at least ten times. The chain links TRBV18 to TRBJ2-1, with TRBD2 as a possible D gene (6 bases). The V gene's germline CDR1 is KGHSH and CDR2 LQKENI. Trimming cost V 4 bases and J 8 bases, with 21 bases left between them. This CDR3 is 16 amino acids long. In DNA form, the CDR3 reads TGTGCCAGCTCACAGTCCCTAGTGGGGGAGCGGGATGAGCAGTTCTTC. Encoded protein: CASSQSLVGERDEQFF.

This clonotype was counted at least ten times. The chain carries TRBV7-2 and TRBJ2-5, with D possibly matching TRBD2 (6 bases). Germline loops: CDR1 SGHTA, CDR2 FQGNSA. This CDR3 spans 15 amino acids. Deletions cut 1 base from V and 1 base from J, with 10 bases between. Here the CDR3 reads CASSLVGGRQETQYF. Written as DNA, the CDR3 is TGTGCCAGCAGCTTAGTGGGAGGTCGCCAAGAGACCCAGTACTTC.

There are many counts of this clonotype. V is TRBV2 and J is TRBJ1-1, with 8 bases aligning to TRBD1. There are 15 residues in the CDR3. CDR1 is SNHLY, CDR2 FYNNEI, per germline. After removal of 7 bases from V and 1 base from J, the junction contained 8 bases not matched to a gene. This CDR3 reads CASTLRTGPNTEAFF. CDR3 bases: TGTGCCAGCACCCTACGGACAGGGCCGAACACTGAAGCTTTCTTT.

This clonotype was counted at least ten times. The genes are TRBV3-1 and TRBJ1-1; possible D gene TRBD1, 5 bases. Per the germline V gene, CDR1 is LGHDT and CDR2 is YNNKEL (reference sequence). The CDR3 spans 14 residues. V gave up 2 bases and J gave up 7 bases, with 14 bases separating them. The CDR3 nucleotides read TGTGCCAGCAGCCAACAGGACACCCCAAATGAAGCTTTCTTT. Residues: CASSQQDTPNEAFF.

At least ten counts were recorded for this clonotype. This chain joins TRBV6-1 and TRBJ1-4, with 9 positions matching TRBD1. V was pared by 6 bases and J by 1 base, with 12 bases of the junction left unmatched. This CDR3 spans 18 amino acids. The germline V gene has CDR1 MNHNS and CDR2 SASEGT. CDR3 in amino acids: CASSERDRVRLTNEKLFF. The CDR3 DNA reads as TGTGCCAGCAGCGAACGGGACAGGGTTCGGTTAACTAATGAAAAACTGTTTTTT.

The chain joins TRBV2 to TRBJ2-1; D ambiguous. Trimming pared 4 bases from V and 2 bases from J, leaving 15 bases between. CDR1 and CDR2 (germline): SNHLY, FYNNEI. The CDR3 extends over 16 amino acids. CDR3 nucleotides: TGTGCCAGCAGTGCCCAGCAGGTTGTGCCCTACAATGAGCAGTTCTTC. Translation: CASSAQQVVPYNEQFF.

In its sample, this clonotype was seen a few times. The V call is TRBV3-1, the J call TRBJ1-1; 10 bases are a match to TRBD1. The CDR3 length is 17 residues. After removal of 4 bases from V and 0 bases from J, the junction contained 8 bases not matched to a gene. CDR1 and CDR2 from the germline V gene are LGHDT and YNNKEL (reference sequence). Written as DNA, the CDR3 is TGTGCCAGCAGCCCGTGCCGGGACAGGGGTATGAACACTGAAGCTTTCTTT. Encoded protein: CASSPCRDRGMNTEAFF. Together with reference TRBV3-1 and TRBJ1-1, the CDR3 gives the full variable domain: DTAVSQTPKYLVTQMGNDKSIKCEQNLGHDTMYWYKQDSKKFLKIMFSYNNKELIINETVPNRFSPKSPDKAHLNLHINSLELGDSAVYFCASSPCRDRGMNTEAFFGQGTRLTVV.

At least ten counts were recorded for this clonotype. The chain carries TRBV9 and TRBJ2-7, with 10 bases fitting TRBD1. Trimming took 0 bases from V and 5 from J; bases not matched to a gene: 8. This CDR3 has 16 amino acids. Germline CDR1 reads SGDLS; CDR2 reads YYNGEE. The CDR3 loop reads CASSVGLGQGFDEQYF. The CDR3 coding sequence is TGTGCCAGCAGCGTAGGATTGGGACAGGGGTTCGACGAGCAGTACTTC.

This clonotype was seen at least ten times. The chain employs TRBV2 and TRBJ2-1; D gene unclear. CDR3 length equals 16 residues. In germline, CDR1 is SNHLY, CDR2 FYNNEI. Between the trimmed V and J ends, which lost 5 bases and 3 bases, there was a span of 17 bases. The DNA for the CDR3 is TGTGCCAGCAGTCCCCCAACTGGCGGAGTCTACAATGAGCAGTTCTTC. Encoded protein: CASSPPTGGVYNEQFF.

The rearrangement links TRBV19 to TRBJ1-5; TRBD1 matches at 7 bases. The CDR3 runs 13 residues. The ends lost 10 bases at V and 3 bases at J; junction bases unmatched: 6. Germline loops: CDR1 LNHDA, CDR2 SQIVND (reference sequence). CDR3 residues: CATQGVINQPQHF. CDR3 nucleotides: TGTGCCACGCAGGGGGTGATCAATCAGCCCCAGCATTTT.

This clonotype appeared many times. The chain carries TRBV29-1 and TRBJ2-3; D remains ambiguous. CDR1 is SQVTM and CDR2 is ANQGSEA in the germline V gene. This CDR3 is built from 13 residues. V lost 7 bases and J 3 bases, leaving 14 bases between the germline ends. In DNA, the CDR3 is TGCAGCGCCCCAGTTCTTTCGACAGATACGCAGTATTTT. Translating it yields CSAPVLSTDTQYF.

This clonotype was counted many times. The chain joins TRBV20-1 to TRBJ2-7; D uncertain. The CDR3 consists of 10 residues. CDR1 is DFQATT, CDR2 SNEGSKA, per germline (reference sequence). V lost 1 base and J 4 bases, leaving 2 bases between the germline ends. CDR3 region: CSARGYEQYF. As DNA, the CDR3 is TGCAGTGCTAGAGGGTACGAGCAGTACTTC.

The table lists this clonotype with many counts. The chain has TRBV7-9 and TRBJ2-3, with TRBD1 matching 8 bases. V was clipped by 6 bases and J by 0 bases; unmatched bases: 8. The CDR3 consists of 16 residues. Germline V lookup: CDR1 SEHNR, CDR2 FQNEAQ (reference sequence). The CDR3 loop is CASRQGAVKSTDTQYF. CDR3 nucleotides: TGTGCCAGCAGGCAGGGGGCGGTGAAAAGCACAGATACGCAGTATTTT. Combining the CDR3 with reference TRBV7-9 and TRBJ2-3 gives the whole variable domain DTGVSQNPRHKITKRGQNVTFRCDPISEHNRLYWYRQTLGQGPEFLTYFQNEAQLEKSRLLSDRFSAERPKGSFSTLEIQRTEQGDSAMYLCASRQGAVKSTDTQYFGPGTRLTVL.

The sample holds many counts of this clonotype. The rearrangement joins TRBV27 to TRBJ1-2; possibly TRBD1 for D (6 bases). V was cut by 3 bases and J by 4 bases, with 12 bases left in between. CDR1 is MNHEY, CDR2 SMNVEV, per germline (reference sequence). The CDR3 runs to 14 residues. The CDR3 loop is CASSFRGAPYGYTF. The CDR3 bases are TGTGCCAGCAGTTTTCGGGGGGCGCCCTATGGCTACACCTTC.

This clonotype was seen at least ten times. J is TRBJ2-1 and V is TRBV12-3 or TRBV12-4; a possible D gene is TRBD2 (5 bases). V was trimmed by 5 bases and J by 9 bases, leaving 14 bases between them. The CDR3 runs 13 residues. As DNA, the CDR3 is TGTGCCAGCAGTAATAGTCCCGGGGTTGAGCAGTTCTTC. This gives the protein CASSNSPGVEQFF.

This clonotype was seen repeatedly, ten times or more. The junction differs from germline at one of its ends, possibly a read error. The CDR3 nucleotides read TGCGGCAGCAGCTTGGAGCCCGTTCAAGAGACCCAGTACTTC. This sequence encodes CGSSLEPVQETQYF. This chain connects TRBV5-1 to TRBJ2-5, with D uncertain. CDR3 length: 14 amino acids. The germline CDR1 and CDR2 sequences are SGHRS and YFSETQ.

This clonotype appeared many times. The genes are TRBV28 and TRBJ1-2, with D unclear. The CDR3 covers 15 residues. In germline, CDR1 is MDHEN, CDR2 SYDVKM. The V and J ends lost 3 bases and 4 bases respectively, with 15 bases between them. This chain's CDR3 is CASSFPGRNLYGYTF. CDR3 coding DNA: TGTGCCAGCAGTTTCCCCGGACGGAACCTCTATGGCTACACCTTC.

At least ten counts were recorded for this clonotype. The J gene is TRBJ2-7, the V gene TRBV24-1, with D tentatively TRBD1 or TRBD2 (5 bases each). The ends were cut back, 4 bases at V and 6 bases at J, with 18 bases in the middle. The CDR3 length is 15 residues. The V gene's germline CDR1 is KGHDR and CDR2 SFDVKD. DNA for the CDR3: TGTGCCACCAGTGACGGGGACGGAGGACTCTCCGAGCAGTACTTC. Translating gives CATSDGDGGLSEQYF.

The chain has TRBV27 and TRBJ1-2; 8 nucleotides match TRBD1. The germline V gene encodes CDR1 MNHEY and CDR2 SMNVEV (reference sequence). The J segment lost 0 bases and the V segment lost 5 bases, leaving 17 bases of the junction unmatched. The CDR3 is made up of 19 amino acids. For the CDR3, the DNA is TGTGCCAGCAGTCCCCGACAGGGGCGGAGTGATACTGCTAACTATGGCTACACCTTC. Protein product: CASSPRQGRSDTANYGYTF.

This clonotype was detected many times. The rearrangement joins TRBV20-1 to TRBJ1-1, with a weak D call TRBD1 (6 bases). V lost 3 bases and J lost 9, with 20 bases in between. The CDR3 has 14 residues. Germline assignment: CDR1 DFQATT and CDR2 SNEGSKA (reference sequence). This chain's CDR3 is CSASLGGLGTQAFF. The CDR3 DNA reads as TGCAGTGCTAGCCTCGGGGGTTTAGGGACACAAGCTTTCTTT.

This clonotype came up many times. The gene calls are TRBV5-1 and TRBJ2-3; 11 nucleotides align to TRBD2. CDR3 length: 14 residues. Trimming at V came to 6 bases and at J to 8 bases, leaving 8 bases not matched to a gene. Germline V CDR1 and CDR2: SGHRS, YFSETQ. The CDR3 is CASMVAGGPGTQYF. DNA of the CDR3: TGCGCCAGCATGGTAGCGGGAGGGCCAGGTACGCAGTATTTT.

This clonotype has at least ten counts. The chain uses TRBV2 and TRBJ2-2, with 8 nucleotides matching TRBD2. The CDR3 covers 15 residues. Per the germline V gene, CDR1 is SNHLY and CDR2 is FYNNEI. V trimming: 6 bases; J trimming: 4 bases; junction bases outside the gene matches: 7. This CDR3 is CASRQGGTSTGELFF. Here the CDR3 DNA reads TGTGCCAGCAGGCAAGGCGGGACTAGCACCGGGGAGCTGTTTTTT.

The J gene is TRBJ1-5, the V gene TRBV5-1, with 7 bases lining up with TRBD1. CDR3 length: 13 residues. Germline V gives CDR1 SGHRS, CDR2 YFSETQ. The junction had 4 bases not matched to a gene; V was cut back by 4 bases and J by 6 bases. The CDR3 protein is CASSLTGPQPQHF. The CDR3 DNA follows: TGCGCCAGCAGCCTGACAGGGCCTCAGCCCCAGCATTTT. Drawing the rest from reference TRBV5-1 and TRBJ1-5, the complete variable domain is KAGVTQTPRYLIKTRGQQVTLSCSPISGHRSVSWYQQTPGQGLQFLFEYFSETQRNKGNFPGRFSGRQFSNSRSEMNVSTLELGDSALYLCASSLTGPQPQHFGDGTRLSIL.